Listed below are T cell receptor beta chains from one sample, sequenced in a study of CD8+ T cells in alopecia areata. Assay used: immunoSEQ multiplex PCR; TCRdb lists only in-frame clones, some missing. The table includes 100,000 to 150,000 clones, around 50% detected once. Source material: NKG2D-low CD8+ T cells sorted from blood. The origin of the receptors is a human donor with alopecia areata. Both conserved end residues are trimmed from each CDR3.

v_call,cdr3_aa
TRBV23-1,ASSQDPSSVDFTDTQY
TRBV27,ASSLTGRAYGYT
TRBV29-1,SVEQGNYNEQF
TRBV29-1,SARQGSYEQY
TRBV7-9,ASSYGTGLNEQY
TRBV9,ASSVGQGAYEQY
TRBV29-1,SASKGTLTYEQY
TRBV29-1,SVEGLGWDYGYT
TRBV28,ASSFVGARESEQF
TRBV19,ASSIAGELF
TRBV9,ASSVGGVSTEAF
TRBV29-1,SVETDVQY
TRBV7-2,ASSLIVQAPSYEQY
TRBV29-1,SVDQTNEQF
TRBV9,ASSGFRQGADYGYT
TRBV29-1,SVESVAGGSEQY
TRBV7-2,ASSLAQGDETQY
TRBV27,ASHRAESKNIQY
TRBV2,ASRGTYEF
TRBV27,ASSLNPRGQPQH
TRBV29-1,SVEVARGRDHEQY
TRBV29-1,SVDPGRGEQF
TRBV4-1,ASSHSDLAAQETQY
TRBV25-1,ASSGPRQGVSYGYT
TRBV13,ASSLTGSQETQY
TRBV29-1,SVAREGDGASGANVLT
TRBV9,ASSVAIAGEDYGYT
TRBV2,ASTRLAGQDEQF
TRBV11-2,ASSPGLAEYNEQF
TRBV7-9,ASSLATGTARY
TRBV28,ASGVSTDTQY
TRBV29-1,SAPGLAGLWHEQF
TRBV28,ASSFGSSSYEQY
TRBV2,ASSLNEQF
TRBV9,ASSVEHHGYT
TRBV29-1,SVEGPSYEQY
TRBV7-2,ASSLWGQDTYSNQPQH
TRBV4-2,ASSPAESTDTQY